The 32 T cell receptor beta chains below all came from one sample that was sequenced in a study of response to subunit inactivated influenza vaccine. TCRdb used MiXCR to reprocess the RT-PCR reads, holding one entry per CDR3 protein. Seen here are almost 250,000 distinct CDR3 sequences, 10% to 15% observed once, and the top ten hold 7.5% to 10%. Source: non-naive T cells sorted from PBMCs, taken about 14 days before vaccination. The receptors originated from a man between 50 and 59 years old who received an inactivated influenza vaccine.

V usage is TRBV20-1 and J usage is TRBJ1-6, with a possible D match to TRBD1 (5 bases). The V end lost 2 bases, the J end lost 8 bases, and 19 bases lay between the germline ends. This CDR3 is built from 16 residues. Germline V gene lookup returns CDR1 DFQATT and CDR2 SNEGSKA (reference sequence). CDR3 residues: CSARNPGEGKDSPLHF. The CDR3 DNA is TGCAGTGCTAGAAACCCGGGGGAGGGAAAGGATTCACCCCTCCACTTT.

The chain employs TRBV28 and TRBJ2-5; 7 nucleotides agree with TRBD1. Germline V gives CDR1 MDHEN, CDR2 SYDVKM. The CDR3 is made up of 16 amino acids. The V segment lost 2 bases and the J segment 1 base; nucleotides outside the gene matches: 7. CDR3: CASSLHPGQPQETQYF. Here the CDR3 DNA reads TGTGCCAGCAGTTTACATCCGGGACAGCCCCAAGAGACCCAGTACTTC.

This clonotype has a handful of counts. The chain joins TRBV9 to TRBJ2-7; weak D call: TRBD2 (6 bases). V dropped 0 bases and J dropped 4 bases, with 11 bases sitting between them. The CDR3 loop spans 14 amino acids. CDR1 is SGDLS, CDR2 YYNGEE, per germline. CDR3: CASSVGPGSYEQYF. The CDR3 DNA is TGTGCCAGCAGCGTAGGCCCCGGGAGTTACGAGCAGTACTTC.

This clonotype was counted many times. The V gene is TRBV20-1, the J gene TRBJ2-5; D remains unclear. Germline assignment: CDR1 DFQATT and CDR2 SNEGSKA (reference sequence). CDR3 size: 12 residues. V gave up 6 bases and J gave up 5 bases, with 13 bases separating them. The CDR3: CSASNSGETQYF. The CDR3 coding sequence is TGCAGTGCATCGAATAGTGGTGAGACCCAGTACTTC.

This clonotype was counted between two and nine times. V and J are TRBV11-2 and TRBJ1-4; D is uncertain. This CDR3 has 15 residues. CDR1 SGHAT and CDR2 FQNNGV come from the germline V gene. The V and J ends lost 5 bases and 7 bases respectively, with 17 bases between them. In DNA, the CDR3 is TGTGCCAGCAGCCGTACAATGGCCGTGGGTGAAAAACTGTTTTTT. Its translation: CASSRTMAVGEKLFF.

The chain uses TRBV20-1 and TRBJ2-3; no clear D gene. Germline CDR1 and CDR2: DFQATT and SNEGSKA (reference sequence). The CDR3 totals 16 residues. Trimming stripped 0 bases from V and 0 bases from J, with 13 bases between. CDR3 protein: CSARDQDSASTDTQYF. As DNA, the CDR3 is TGCAGTGCTAGAGATCAAGACTCCGCTAGCACAGATACGCAGTATTTT.

The chain is built from TRBV4-3 and TRBJ2-3, with TRBD1 matching 8 bases. The J segment lost 7 bases and the V segment lost 0 bases, leaving 12 bases of the junction unmatched. Germline loops: CDR1 LGHNA, CDR2 YSLEER. This CDR3 is 17 amino acids long. This chain's CDR3 is CASSQDPRTGRGYTQYF. The CDR3 DNA reads as TGCGCCAGCAGCCAAGATCCCCGGACAGGGAGAGGGTATACGCAGTATTTT.

Ten or more counts support this clonotype. The J gene is TRBJ1-1, the V gene TRBV3-1, with TRBD1 matching over 7 bases. The germline V gene encodes CDR1 LGHDT and CDR2 YNNKEL (reference sequence). With 6 bases clipped from V and 1 base from J, the junction kept 2 bases outside the gene matches. The CDR3 spans 13 residues. Written as DNA, the CDR3 is TGTGCCAGCAGTCGGACAGGGAACACTGAAGCTTTCTTT. This sequence encodes CASSRTGNTEAFF.

This clonotype has at least ten counts. The CDR3 region is CASSLYGGHGTDTQYF. The CDR3 nucleotides are TGTGCCAGCAGTTTATATGGGGGGCACGGCACAGATACGCAGTATTTT. The rearrangement joins TRBV27 to TRBJ2-3; D tentatively reads TRBD1 or TRBD2 (6 bases each). Germline V lookup: CDR1 MNHEY, CDR2 SMNVEV (reference sequence). Trimming took off 1 base at V and 1 base at J, with 12 bases between the two ends. CDR3 size: 16 residues.

This clonotype has just one count. This chain joins TRBV7-2 and TRBJ1-2, with 11 nucleotides matching TRBD1. The V gene's germline CDR1 is SGHTA and CDR2 FQGNSA. The CDR3 spans 14 residues. V dropped 3 bases and J dropped 10; count of bases not matched to a gene: 7. CDR3 DNA: TGTGCCAGCAGCTTCCCGGACAGGGGGCGTGTCTACACCTTC. Its translation is CASSFPDRGRVYTF.

This clonotype appeared many times. The V call is TRBV29-1, the J call TRBJ2-1; either TRBD1 or TRBD2 may fit D (5 bases each). V was shortened by 3 bases and J by 3 bases, with 12 bases between the two germline ends. The CDR3 totals 14 residues. In germline, CDR1 is SQVTM, CDR2 ANQGSEA. CDR3: CSVDGGAHYNEQFF. CDR3 nucleotide sequence: TGCAGCGTTGATGGGGGAGCTCACTACAATGAGCAGTTCTTC.

This chain uses TRBV3-1 with TRBJ1-1; 10 positions agree with TRBD1. The V gene end was trimmed by 2 bases and the J gene end by 4 bases; junction bases not matched to a gene: 4. Germline CDR1 is LGHDT and CDR2 is YNNKEL (reference sequence). CDR3 length: 15 residues. The CDR3 DNA sequence: TGTGCCAGCAGCCAACCGGGACAGGGGTTCACTGAAGCTTTCTTT. Translated, it gives CASSQPGQGFTEAFF.

This clonotype was seen only a few times. The chain has TRBV28 and TRBJ1-5; D may be TRBD1 (6 bases). Germline lookup yields CDR1 MDHEN and CDR2 SYDVKM. The CDR3 has 16 residues. V shed 2 bases and J shed 4 bases, with 15 bases lying between them. DNA of the CDR3: TGTGCCAGCAGTTTACAAAGGGGGTCGCCAAATCAGCCCCAGCATTTT. Translated: CASSLQRGSPNQPQHF.

In this sample, this clonotype turned up many times. This chain's CDR3 is CASSLARIANNEQFF. The CDR3 nucleotides are TGCGCCAGCAGCTTGGCCCGTATAGCGAACAATGAGCAGTTCTTC. This rearrangement joins TRBV5-1 to TRBJ2-1; perhaps TRBD2 as D (5 bases). CDR1 and CDR2 (germline): SGHRS, YFSETQ. The CDR3 contains 15 residues. The V and J ends lost 0 bases and 5 bases respectively, with 12 bases between them.

Many counts were recorded for this clonotype. The V call is TRBV10-3, the J call TRBJ2-7; 8 nucleotides match TRBD2. CDR3 length: 14 residues. The J segment lost 2 bases and the V segment lost 6 bases, leaving 6 bases of the junction unmatched. Germline values: CDR1 ENHRY, CDR2 SYGVKD. The CDR3 protein is CAISSSGSTYEQYF. The CDR3 bases are TGTGCCATCAGCTCAAGCGGGAGTACCTACGAGCAGTACTTC.

The V gene is TRBV24-1, the J gene TRBJ1-2, with D uncertain. Trimming pared 1 base from V and 0 bases from J, leaving 5 bases between. Germline V lookup: CDR1 KGHDR, CDR2 SFDVKD. The CDR3 has 14 residues. CDR3 DNA sequence: TGTGCCACCAGTGATTTACCAACTAACTATGGCTACACCTTC. This encodes CATSDLPTNYGYTF.

This clonotype was counted many times. Sequence at one end of the junction differs from germline and may be a read error. The V and J genes are TRBV5-1 and TRBJ1-1; D is unresolved. The length of the CDR3 is 13 residues. Germline V lookup: CDR1 SGHRS, CDR2 YFSETQ. This CDR3 is CASSFGGNTEAFF. DNA for the CDR3: TGTGCCAGCAGTTTCGGCGGGAACACTGAAGCTTTCTTT.

The chain carries TRBV10-3 and TRBJ2-6; no definite D call. The CDR3 sequence is 12 residues long. CDR1 and CDR2 from the germline V gene are ENHRY and SYGVKD. V lost 10 bases to trimming and J lost 3 bases, with 7 bases between them. The DNA for the CDR3 is TGTGCCACTGAAGGTGGGGCCAACGTCCTGACTTTC. As protein: CATEGGANVLTF.

This clonotype was seen a handful of times. The chain uses TRBV5-1 and TRBJ2-1, with D possibly being TRBD1 (5 bases). With 0 bases removed from V and 3 bases from J, the gap between germline ends came to 10 bases. Germline V gene sequence: CDR1 SGHRS, CDR2 YFSETQ. The CDR3 totals 15 residues. The CDR3 here is CASSLGTNLYNEQFF. The CDR3 DNA is TGCGCCAGCAGCTTGGGGACAAACCTCTACAATGAGCAGTTCTTC.

The CDR3 nucleotides read TGTGCCAGCAGTTACCAGGAGGGGGACGTTCGGCCCCAGCATTTT. Translated, it gives CASSYQEGDVRPQHF. The chain employs TRBV6-2 or TRBV6-3 and TRBJ1-5, with a tentative D call TRBD1 (6 bases). V lost 2 bases to trimming and J lost 9 bases, with 17 bases between them. This CDR3 is built from 15 residues. The V gene's germline CDR1 is MNHEY and CDR2 SVGEGT.

This chain links TRBV7-2 with TRBJ2-3, with 8 bases aligning to TRBD2. CDR1 is SGHTA, CDR2 FQGNSA, per germline. Germline trimming cut 4 bases from V and 0 bases from J; bases unmatched to any gene: 9. This CDR3 has 17 amino acids. The CDR3 DNA reads as TGTGCCAGCAGCTCGTCCCTAGCGGGTCTTAGCACAGATACGCAGTATTTT. It is translated as CASSSSLAGLSTDTQYF.

This clonotype occurred a few times. The chain links TRBV29-1 to TRBJ2-2; a possible D gene is TRBD2 (6 bases). From germline, CDR1 is SQVTM and CDR2 ANQGSEA. CDR3 length: 16 residues. The V end lost 5 bases, the J end lost 0 bases, and 16 bases lay between the germline ends. The CDR3 DNA reads TGCAGCGTTAAAACTAGCCAAAAAACGAACACCGGGGAGCTGTTTTTT. Translated: CSVKTSQKTNTGELFF.

To note about this clonotype: The DNA is left out, because the CDR3 cannot be placed on it with certainty; the CDR3 is given as TCRdb lists it. The chain recombines TRBV20-1 with TRBJ1-4; TRBD1, the D gene given by the table, was not confirmed from the DNA. The CDR3 extends over 17 residues, inclusive of both ends. Germline-derived CDR1 and CDR2 are DFQATT and SNEGSKA (reference sequence). CDR3 in amino acids: CSGVPPLGTTNEKLFFF.

In its sample, this clonotype was seen a few times. The chain couples TRBV6-5 to TRBJ1-6, with 8 bases aligning to TRBD1. Per germline, CDR1 MNHEY and CDR2 SVGAGI. The CDR3 is made up of 17 amino acids. Losses at the gene ends were 4 bases for V and 6 bases for J; bases not matched to a gene: 11. CDR3: CASSSPPGTGRNSPLHF. CDR3 DNA: TGTGCCAGCAGTTCCCCACCCGGGACAGGCCGTAATTCACCCCTCCACTTT.

This clonotype was observed a handful of times. This chain links TRBV7-9 with TRBJ2-1, with D perhaps TRBD2 (6 bases). Germline CDR1 reads SEHNR; CDR2 reads FQNEAQ (reference sequence). The CDR3 is 15 amino acids. V shed 2 bases and J shed 2 bases, with 10 bases lying between them. The DNA of the CDR3 is TGTGCCAGCAGCTTAATGCAGCGGGCCTACAATGAGCAGTTCTTC. Translation gives CASSLMQRAYNEQFF.

This clonotype occurred a few times. This sequence joins TRBV7-9 and TRBJ1-2; no definite D call. This CDR3 spans 14 amino acids. CDR1 and CDR2 (germline): SEHNR, FQNEAQ (reference sequence). V was shortened by 4 bases and J by 4 bases, with 13 bases between the two germline ends. CDR3 amino acids: CASSSARHLYGYTF. The CDR3 nucleotides read TGTGCCAGCAGCTCCGCCAGACACCTCTATGGCTACACCTTC.

The gene calls are TRBV3-1 and TRBJ2-3; 11 nucleotides align to TRBD2. J gave up 2 bases and V 5 bases, and 6 bases lay outside the gene matches. The CDR3 extends over 16 amino acids. Germline V gene lookup returns CDR1 LGHDT and CDR2 YNNKEL (reference sequence). The CDR3 loop is CASSELAGDYTDTQYF. CDR3 nucleotides: TGTGCCAGCAGCGAACTAGCGGGGGATTACACAGATACGCAGTATTTT.

This clonotype was detected ten times or more. V gene TRBV20-1 combines with J gene TRBJ2-5; 12 bases fit TRBD1. The germline V gene encodes CDR1 DFQATT and CDR2 SNEGSKA (reference sequence). V dropped 3 bases and J dropped 2; count of bases not matched to a gene: 4. CDR3 size: 15 residues. CDR3 sequence reads: CSASRDRGPQETQYF. For the CDR3, the DNA is TGCAGTGCTAGTAGGGACAGGGGGCCACAAGAGACCCAGTACTTC.

This clonotype has more than one count but fewer than ten. The rearrangement joins TRBV12-3 or TRBV12-4 to TRBJ1-2, with TRBD1 matching over 8 bases. V was clipped by 3 bases and J by 7 bases; unmatched bases: 10. The CDR3 contains 15 residues. For the CDR3, the DNA is TGTGCCAGCAGTTTTGCCGGCAGGGGGCATGGTGGCTACACCTTC. Protein: CASSFAGRGHGGYTF.

The genes are TRBV12-3 or TRBV12-4 and TRBJ2-2; perhaps TRBD2 as D (5 bases). The ends were cut back, 3 bases at V and 4 bases at J, with 9 bases in the middle. CDR3 size: 14 residues. The CDR3 DNA is TGTGCCAGCAGTTTTCGGGCGGGCACCGGGGAGCTGTTTTTT. Its protein product is CASSFRAGTGELFF.

In this sample, this clonotype turned up a few times. CDR3 protein: CASSTGSNQPQHF. The CDR3 coding sequence is TGTGCCAGCAGTACAGGGAGCAATCAGCCCCAGCATTTT. The chain carries TRBV6-1 and TRBJ1-5; perhaps TRBD1 as D (6 bases). Between the trimmed V and J ends, which lost 5 bases and 1 base, there was a span of 6 bases. This CDR3 region has 13 residues. The V gene's germline CDR1 is MNHNS and CDR2 SASEGT.

This clonotype has only a few counts. V gene TRBV29-1 combines with J gene TRBJ1-4; possible D gene TRBD1, 5 bases. V lost 5 bases to trimming and J lost 0 bases, with 13 bases between them. This CDR3 is built from 15 residues. Germline CDR1 SQVTM, CDR2 ANQGSEA. CDR3 residues: CSVSGLGATNEKLFF. CDR3 in DNA: TGCAGCGTTTCAGGGTTGGGAGCAACTAATGAAAAACTGTTTTTT.